One TCR beta chain is described in this entry. Its antigen is currently unknown. Deletions cut 5 bases from V and 0 bases from J, with 8 bases between. CDR1 and CDR2 (germline): LNHNV, YYDKDF (reference sequence). The CDR3 runs 13 residues. The sample originates from a study of T-cell memory formation after mild COVID-19. Findings and limits, study-wide: Chiefly within CM and EM were the contracting CD4+ clones; CD8+ ones were within EMRA.

TCRdb ran MiXCR on the 5' RACE reads and lists one entry per CDR3 protein. The profile covers about 100,000 distinct CDR3 sequences, with approximately 15% appearing a single time and 35% to 50% taken by the ten largest. This clonotype was sampled from a man aged 18 to 35 who had mild COVID-19 (a few samples of this study predate the infection). Cell type and time point are not known. The sample taken for sequencing was PBMCs or a T cell subset sorted from them (not recorded which). This sequence joins TRBV15 and TRBJ2-7, with D unclear. CDR3 amino acids: CATSPWGSYEQYF. CDR3 sequence (DNA): TGTGCCACCAGCCCCTGGGGCTCCTACGAGCAGTACTTC.